This T cell receptor (beta chain) was recovered during a study of identical twins' blood T cells. TCRdb recomputed calls from the 5' RACE reads with MiXCR, one row per CDR3 protein. There are fewer than 450,000 distinct CDR3 sequences in the sample; about 28% occur only once, and 5.5% to 6.5% lies in the top ten. V was cut by 6 bases and J by 3 bases, with 13 bases left in between. This CDR3 spans 13 amino acids. CDR1 DFQATT and CDR2 SNEGSKA come from the germline V gene (reference sequence). This sequence was found in a woman aged 18-55 years in good health. This sequence joins TRBV20-1 and TRBJ2-3, with a tentative D call TRBD1 (6 bases). Material: PBMCs. The CDR3, as DNA: TGCAGTGCCCGACCGACAGGAACAGATACGCAGTATTTT. As protein: CSARPTGTDTQYF.